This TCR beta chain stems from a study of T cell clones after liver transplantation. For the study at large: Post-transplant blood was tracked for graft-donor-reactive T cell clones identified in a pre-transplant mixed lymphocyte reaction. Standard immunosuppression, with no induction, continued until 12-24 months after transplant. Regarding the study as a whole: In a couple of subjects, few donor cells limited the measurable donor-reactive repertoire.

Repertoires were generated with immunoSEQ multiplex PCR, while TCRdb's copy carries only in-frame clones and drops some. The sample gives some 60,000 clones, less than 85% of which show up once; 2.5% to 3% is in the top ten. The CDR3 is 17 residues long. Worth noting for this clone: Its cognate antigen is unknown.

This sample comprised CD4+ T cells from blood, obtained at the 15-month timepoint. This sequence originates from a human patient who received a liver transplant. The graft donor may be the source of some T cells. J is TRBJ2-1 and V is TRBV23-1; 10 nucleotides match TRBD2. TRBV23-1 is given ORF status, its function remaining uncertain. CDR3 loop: CPLSPVLSSGSRNEQFF. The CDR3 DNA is TGCCCCTTGTCCCCAGTTTTATCTAGCGGGAGTAGAAATGAGCAGTTCTTC.